This TCR beta chain was recorded in a study of molecular identifiers for immune sequencing clone quantification. At least ten counts were recorded for this clonotype. TCRdb re-called the PCR reads through MiXCR, storing one row per CDR3 protein. The repertoire holds about 640,000 distinct CDR3 sequences, with 15% to 20% as singletons. V lost 2 bases to trimming and J lost 7 bases, with 6 bases between them. Per the germline V gene, CDR1 is GTSNPN and CDR2 is SVGIG (reference sequence). The CDR3 sequence is 11 residues long. This chain uses TRBV30 with TRBJ2-1; D call uncertain. Material: naive CD8+ T cells from blood, with Jurkat cell RNA spiked in. Stated subset: FACS-sorted CD8+CD4-CCR7+CD45RA+ naive T cells. The sequence derives from a human donor in good health. Some libraries in this study had Jurkat cell RNA spiked in. CDR3: CAWSSTNEQFF. CDR3 in DNA: TGTGCCTGGAGTTCGACAAATGAGCAGTTCTTC.